This is a list of T cell receptor beta chains from one sample in a study of siplizumab effects on memory and regulatory T cells. Clones were sequenced by immunoSEQ multiplex PCR, and TCRdb holds only the in-frame ones, with some missing. The sample lists roughly 120,000 clones, more than 90% occurring once. The sequenced material came from CD4+ T cells sorted from blood. These receptors originate from a human donor in good health. CDR3s include the opening cysteine and the closing phenylalanine or tryptophan. D genes are given only for firm matches. The size of a clone is reported for some rows only, either as once, few or many, or as a class for expanded clones.

j_gene: TRBJ2-3; abundance: -; v_gene: TRBV6-1; d_gene: TRBD2; CDR3nt: TGTGCCAGCAGTACTATTCGGGAGGGCCCTACGCAGTATTTT; CDR3aa: CASSTIREGPTQYF
j_gene: TRBJ2-3; abundance: once; v_gene: TRBV6-5; d_gene: -; CDR3nt: TGTGCCAGCAGTTACTCGAGTGGAGATGGCACAGATACGCAGTATTTT; CDR3aa: CASSYSSGDGTDTQYF
j_gene: TRBJ2-7; abundance: few; v_gene: TRBV7-3; d_gene: -; CDR3nt: TGTGCCAGCAGCCCTCACCCCGCATCCTACGAGCAGTACTTC; CDR3aa: CASSPHPASYEQYF
j_gene: TRBJ2-2; abundance: -; v_gene: TRBV6-4; d_gene: -; CDR3nt: TGTGCCAGCAGTGAGGAGACTAACACCGGGGAGCTGTTTTTT; CDR3aa: CASSEETNTGELFF
j_gene: TRBJ2-1; abundance: -; v_gene: TRBV7-3; d_gene: TRBD2; CDR3nt: TGTGCCAGCAGCCGCAGCGGGAAAGGATCCAATGAGCAGTTCTTC; CDR3aa: CASSRSGKGSNEQFF
j_gene: TRBJ2-3; abundance: -; v_gene: TRBV10-3; d_gene: -; CDR3nt: TGTGCCATCCGTCCAGAGCGAGACACAGATACGCAGTATTTT; CDR3aa: CAIRPERDTDTQYF
j_gene: TRBJ1-1; abundance: -; v_gene: TRBV6-8; d_gene: TRBD1; CDR3nt: TGTGCCAGCAGTTTTGGTGGTGGGGAAGGGCAGGGGGGAGCCGGGTTCATGAACACTGAAGCTTTCTTT; CDR3aa: CASSFGGGEGQGGAGFMNTEAFF
j_gene: TRBJ1-1; abundance: -; v_gene: TRBV19; d_gene: -; CDR3nt: TGTGCCAGTATTTCTGGGCCTGTGAACACTGAAGCTTTCTTT; CDR3aa: CASISGPVNTEAFF
j_gene: TRBJ2-1; abundance: once; v_gene: TRBV18; d_gene: -; CDR3nt: TGTGCCAGCTCACCCCTCTCGAGGTACAATGAGCAGTTCTTC; CDR3aa: CASSPLSRYNEQFF
j_gene: TRBJ2-2; abundance: -; v_gene: TRBV25-1; d_gene: -; CDR3nt: TGTGCCAGCGGGTTCGGGGGGAACACCGGGGAGCTGTTTTTT; CDR3aa: CASGFGGNTGELFF
j_gene: TRBJ1-6; abundance: -; v_gene: TRBV11-1; d_gene: -; CDR3nt: TGTGCCAGCAGCTTAATGGGGGATTCACCCCTCCACTTT; CDR3aa: CASSLMGDSPLHF
j_gene: TRBJ1-3; abundance: -; v_gene: TRBV7-6; d_gene: -; CDR3nt: TGTGCCAGCAGCTCACAGGTCTCTGGAAACACCATATATTTT; CDR3aa: CASSSQVSGNTIYF
j_gene: TRBJ2-7; abundance: -; v_gene: TRBV29-1; d_gene: -; CDR3nt: TGCAGCGTATTTAGAGGCGAGCAGTACTTC; CDR3aa: CSVFRGEQYF
j_gene: TRBJ1-6; abundance: -; v_gene: TRBV7-9; d_gene: TRBD1; CDR3nt: TGTGCCAGCAGCTTAGGAGGGGACAGGGCCTATAATTCACCCCTCCACTTT; CDR3aa: CASSLGGDRAYNSPLHF
j_gene: TRBJ2-3; abundance: -; v_gene: TRBV19; d_gene: -; CDR3nt: TGTGCCAGTAGTACCTTACAGGGTTTTGGGGCAGATACGCAGTATTTT; CDR3aa: CASSTLQGFGADTQYF
j_gene: TRBJ1-2; abundance: -; v_gene: TRBV6-1; d_gene: TRBD1; CDR3nt: TGTGCCAGCAGTGAAGCTTCAACAGGGGGCGGGTATGGCTACACCTTC; CDR3aa: CASSEASTGGGYGYTF
j_gene: TRBJ1-1; abundance: -; v_gene: TRBV10-1; d_gene: TRBD1; CDR3nt: TGCGCCAGCAGTGAGTCGACAGGGAGGTATTACACTGAAGCTTTCTTT; CDR3aa: CASSESTGRYYTEAFF
j_gene: TRBJ1-2; abundance: -; v_gene: TRBV29-1; d_gene: TRBD1; CDR3nt: TGCAGCGTTCAATTGGGACAGTCCTATGGCTACACCTTC; CDR3aa: CSVQLGQSYGYTF
j_gene: TRBJ2-3; abundance: -; v_gene: TRBV4-1; d_gene: TRBD2; CDR3nt: TGCGCCAGCAGCACCCGACTAGCGGTTAGCACAGATACGCAGTATTTT; CDR3aa: CASSTRLAVSTDTQYF
j_gene: TRBJ2-7; abundance: -; v_gene: TRBV25-1; d_gene: -; CDR3nt: TGTGCCAGCAGTGATCCGAGCACCTCCTACGAGCAGTACTTC; CDR3aa: CASSDPSTSYEQYF
j_gene: TRBJ1-3; abundance: few; v_gene: TRBV6-5; d_gene: -; CDR3nt: TGTGCCAGCAGTTATCGACTCAGCTCTGGAAACACCATATATTTT; CDR3aa: CASSYRLSSGNTIYF
j_gene: TRBJ2-5; abundance: -; v_gene: TRBV4-2; d_gene: TRBD1; CDR3nt: TGTGCCAGCAGCCAAGCCGGGACAGAAAACCAAGAGACCCAGTACTTC; CDR3aa: CASSQAGTENQETQYF
j_gene: TRBJ2-1; abundance: -; v_gene: TRBV2; d_gene: -; CDR3nt: TGTGCCAGCAGGGTTATGACGCCTGACAATGAGCAGTTCTTC; CDR3aa: CASRVMTPDNEQFF
j_gene: TRBJ1-5; abundance: -; v_gene: TRBV15; d_gene: TRBD1; CDR3nt: TGTGCCACCAGCACGGGACAGGGGACCGGCAATCAGCCCCAGCATTTT; CDR3aa: CATSTGQGTGNQPQHF